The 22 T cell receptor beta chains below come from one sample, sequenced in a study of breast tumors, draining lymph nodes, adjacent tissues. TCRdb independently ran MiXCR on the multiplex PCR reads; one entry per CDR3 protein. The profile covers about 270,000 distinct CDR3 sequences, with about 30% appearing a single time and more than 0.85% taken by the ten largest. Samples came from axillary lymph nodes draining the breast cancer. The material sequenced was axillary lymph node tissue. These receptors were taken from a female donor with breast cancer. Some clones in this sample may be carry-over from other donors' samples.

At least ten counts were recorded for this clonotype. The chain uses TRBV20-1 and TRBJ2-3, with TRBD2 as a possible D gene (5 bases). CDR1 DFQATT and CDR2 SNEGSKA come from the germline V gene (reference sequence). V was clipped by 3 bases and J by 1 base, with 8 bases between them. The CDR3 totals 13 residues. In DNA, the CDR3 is TGCAGTGCTAGCGGGAAGGGCACAGATACGCAGTATTTT. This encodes CSASGKGTDTQYF.

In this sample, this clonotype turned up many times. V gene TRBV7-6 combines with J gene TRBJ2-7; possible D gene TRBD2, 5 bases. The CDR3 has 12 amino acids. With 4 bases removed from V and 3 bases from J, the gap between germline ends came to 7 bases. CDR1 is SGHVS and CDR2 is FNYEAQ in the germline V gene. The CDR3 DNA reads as TGTGCCAGCAGCTCCGGGATCTACGAGCAGTACTTC. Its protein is CASSSGIYEQYF.

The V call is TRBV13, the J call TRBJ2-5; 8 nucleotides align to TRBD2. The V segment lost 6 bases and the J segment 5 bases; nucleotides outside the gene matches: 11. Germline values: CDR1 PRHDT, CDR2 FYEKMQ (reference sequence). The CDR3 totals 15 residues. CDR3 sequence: CASSVSGTNYETQYF. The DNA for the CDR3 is TGTGCCAGCAGTGTTAGCGGGACCAATTATGAGACCCAGTACTTC.

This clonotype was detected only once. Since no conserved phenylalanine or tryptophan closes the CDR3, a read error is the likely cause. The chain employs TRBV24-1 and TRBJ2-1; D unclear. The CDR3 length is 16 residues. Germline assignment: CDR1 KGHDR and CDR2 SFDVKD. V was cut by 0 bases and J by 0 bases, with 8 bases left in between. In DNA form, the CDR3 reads TGTGCCACCAGTGATTTGGCGGCTGGCTCCTACAATGAGCAGTTCCTC. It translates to CATSDLAAGSYNEQFL.

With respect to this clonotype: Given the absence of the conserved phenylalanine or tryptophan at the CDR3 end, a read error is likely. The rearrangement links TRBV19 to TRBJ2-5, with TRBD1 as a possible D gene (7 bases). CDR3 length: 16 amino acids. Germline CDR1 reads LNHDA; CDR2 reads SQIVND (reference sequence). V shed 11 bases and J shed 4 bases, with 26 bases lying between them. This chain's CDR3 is CASKGAGGLGGETQYS. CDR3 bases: TGTGCCTCAAAAGGGGCAGGGGGTTTGGGGGGAGAGACCCAGTACTCC.

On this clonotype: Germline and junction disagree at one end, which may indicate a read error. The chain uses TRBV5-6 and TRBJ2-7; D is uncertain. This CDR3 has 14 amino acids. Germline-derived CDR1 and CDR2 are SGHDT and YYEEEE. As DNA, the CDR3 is TGTGCCAGCAGCTTGGGGCGCATCTCCTACAAGCAGTACTTC. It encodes CASSLGRISYKQYF.

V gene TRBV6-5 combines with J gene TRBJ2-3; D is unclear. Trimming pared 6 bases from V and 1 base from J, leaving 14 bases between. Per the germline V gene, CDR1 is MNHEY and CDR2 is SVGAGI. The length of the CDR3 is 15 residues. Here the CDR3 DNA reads TGTGCCAGCAGACGACGCTCGGTGGGCACAGATACGCAGTATTTT. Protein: CASRRRSVGTDTQYF.

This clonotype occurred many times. The CDR3 sequence is CASSENGSDQPQHF. Written as DNA, the CDR3 is TGTGCCAGCAGTGAGAACGGATCAGATCAGCCCCAGCATTTT. The chain employs TRBV2 and TRBJ1-5; D is unclear. Germline V gene sequence: CDR1 SNHLY, CDR2 FYNNEI. Trimming removed 3 bases from V and 5 bases from J, with 11 bases in between. The CDR3 runs to 14 residues.

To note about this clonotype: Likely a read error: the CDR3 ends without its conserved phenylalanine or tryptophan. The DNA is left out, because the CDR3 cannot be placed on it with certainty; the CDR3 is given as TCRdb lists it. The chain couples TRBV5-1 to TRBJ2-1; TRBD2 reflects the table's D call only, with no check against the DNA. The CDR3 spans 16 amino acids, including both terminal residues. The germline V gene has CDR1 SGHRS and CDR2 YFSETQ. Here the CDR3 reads CASSVTSGRPLYEQTL.

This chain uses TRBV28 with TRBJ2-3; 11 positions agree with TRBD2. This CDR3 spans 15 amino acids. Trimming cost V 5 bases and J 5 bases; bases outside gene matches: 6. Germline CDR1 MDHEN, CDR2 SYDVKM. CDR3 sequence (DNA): TGTGCCAGCAGTCAACTAGCGGGAGTCGGAGATACGCAGTATTTT. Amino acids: CASSQLAGVGDTQYF.

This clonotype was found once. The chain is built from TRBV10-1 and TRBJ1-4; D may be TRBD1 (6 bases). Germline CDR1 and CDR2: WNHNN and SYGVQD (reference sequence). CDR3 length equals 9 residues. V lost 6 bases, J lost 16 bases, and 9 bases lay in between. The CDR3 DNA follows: TGCGCCAGCAGCAGGGGACAGTTTTTT. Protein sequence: CASSRGQFF.

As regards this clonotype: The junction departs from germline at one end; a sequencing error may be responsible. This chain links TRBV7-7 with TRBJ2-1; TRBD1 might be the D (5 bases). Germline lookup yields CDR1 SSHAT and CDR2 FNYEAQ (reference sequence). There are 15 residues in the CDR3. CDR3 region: CASSLDSNSYNEQLF. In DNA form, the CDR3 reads TGTGCTAGCAGCCTAGACAGCAACTCCTACAATGAGCAGCTCTTC.

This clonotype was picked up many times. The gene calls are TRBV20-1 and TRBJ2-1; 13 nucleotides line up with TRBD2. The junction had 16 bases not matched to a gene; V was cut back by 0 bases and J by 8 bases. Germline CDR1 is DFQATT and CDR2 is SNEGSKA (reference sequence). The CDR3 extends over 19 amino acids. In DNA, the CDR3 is TGCAGTGCTAGAGACCCCTATAAACTAGCGGGAGGGAGGTACGATGAGCAGTTCTTC. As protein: CSARDPYKLAGGRYDEQFF.

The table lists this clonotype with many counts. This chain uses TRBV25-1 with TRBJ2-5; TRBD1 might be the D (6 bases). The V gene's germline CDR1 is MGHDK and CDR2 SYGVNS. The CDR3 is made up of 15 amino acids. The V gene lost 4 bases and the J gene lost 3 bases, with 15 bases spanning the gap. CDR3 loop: CASSGMAGAKETQYF. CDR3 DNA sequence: TGTGCCAGCAGTGGAATGGCAGGGGCCAAAGAGACCCAGTACTTC.

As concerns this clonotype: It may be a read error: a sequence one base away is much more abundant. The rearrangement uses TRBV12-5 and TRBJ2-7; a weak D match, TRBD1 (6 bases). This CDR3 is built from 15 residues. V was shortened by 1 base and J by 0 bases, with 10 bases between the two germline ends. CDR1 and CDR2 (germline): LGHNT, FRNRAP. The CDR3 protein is CASGLAQGISYEQYF. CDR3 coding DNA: TGTGCTAGTGGTTTGGCTCAGGGGATCTCCTACGAGCAGTACTTC.

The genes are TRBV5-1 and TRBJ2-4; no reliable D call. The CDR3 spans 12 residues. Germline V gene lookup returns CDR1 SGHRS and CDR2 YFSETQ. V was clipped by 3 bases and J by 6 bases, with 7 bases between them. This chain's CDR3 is CASSSERNIQYF. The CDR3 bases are TGCGCCAGCAGCTCTGAGCGAAACATTCAGTACTTC.

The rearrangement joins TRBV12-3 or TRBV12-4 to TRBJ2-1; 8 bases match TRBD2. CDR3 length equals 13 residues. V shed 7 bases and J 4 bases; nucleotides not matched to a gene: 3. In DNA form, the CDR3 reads TGTGCCAGCAAACTAGCGGAATACAATGAGCAGTTCTTC. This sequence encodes CASKLAEYNEQFF.

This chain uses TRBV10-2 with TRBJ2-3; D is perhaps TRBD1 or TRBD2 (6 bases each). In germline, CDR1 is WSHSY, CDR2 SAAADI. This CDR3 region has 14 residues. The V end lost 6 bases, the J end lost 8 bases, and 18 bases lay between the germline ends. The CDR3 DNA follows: TGCGCCAGCAGGAGGGGGGAGAGCGCAGGTACGCAGTATTTT. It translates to CASRRGESAGTQYF.

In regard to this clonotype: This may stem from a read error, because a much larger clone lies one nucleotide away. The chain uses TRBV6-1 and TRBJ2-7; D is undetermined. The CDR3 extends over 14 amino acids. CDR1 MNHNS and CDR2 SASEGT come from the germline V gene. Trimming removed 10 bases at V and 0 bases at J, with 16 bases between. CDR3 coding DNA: TGTGCCAACATGCTCTACTCGAGCTCCTACGAGCAGTACTTC. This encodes CANMLYSSSYEQYF.

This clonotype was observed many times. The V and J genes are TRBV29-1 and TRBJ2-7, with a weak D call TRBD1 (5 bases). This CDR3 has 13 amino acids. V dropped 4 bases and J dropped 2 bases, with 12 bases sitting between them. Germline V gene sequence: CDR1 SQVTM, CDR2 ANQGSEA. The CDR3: CSVGAQGTYEQYF. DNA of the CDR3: TGCAGCGTTGGTGCGCAGGGAACCTACGAGCAGTACTTC.

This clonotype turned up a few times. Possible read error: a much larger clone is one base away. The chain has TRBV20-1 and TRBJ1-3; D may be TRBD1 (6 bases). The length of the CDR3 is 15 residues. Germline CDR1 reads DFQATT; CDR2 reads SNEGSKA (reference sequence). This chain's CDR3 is CSARDQGSSANTIYF. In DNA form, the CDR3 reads TGCAGTGCTAGGGATCAGGGGAGCTCTGCAAACACCATATATTTT.

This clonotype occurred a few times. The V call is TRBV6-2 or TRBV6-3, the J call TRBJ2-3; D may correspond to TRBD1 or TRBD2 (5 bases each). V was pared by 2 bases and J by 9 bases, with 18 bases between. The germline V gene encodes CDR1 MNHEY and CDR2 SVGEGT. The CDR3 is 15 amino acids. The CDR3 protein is CASSYGGTTWGTQYF. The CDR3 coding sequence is TGTGCCAGCAGTTACGGCGGAACGACGTGGGGGACGCAGTATTTT.